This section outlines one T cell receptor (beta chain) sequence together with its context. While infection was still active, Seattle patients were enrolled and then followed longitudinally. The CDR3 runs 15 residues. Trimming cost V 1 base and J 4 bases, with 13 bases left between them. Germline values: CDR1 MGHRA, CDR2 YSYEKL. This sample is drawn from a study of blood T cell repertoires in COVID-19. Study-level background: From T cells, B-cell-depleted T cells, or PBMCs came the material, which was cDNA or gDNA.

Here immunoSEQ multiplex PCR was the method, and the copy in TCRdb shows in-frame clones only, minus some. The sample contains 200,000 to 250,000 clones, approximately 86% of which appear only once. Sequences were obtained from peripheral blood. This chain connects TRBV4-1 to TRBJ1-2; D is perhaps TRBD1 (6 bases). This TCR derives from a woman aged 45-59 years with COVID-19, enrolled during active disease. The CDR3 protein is CASSQVRQAPYGYTF. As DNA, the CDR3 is TGCGCCAGCAGCCAAGTGAGACAGGCTCCCTATGGCTACACCTTC.